One sample yielded the 31 T cell receptor beta chains listed below, sequenced in a study of OX40 agonist ivuxolimab in advanced cancers. Data came from immunoSEQ multiplex PCR; TCRdb stores just in-frame clones and leaves some out. The data contain approximately 80,000 clones, about nine tenths of them seen just once; the ten biggest clones take up approximately 7.7%. This specimen consisted of CD4+ or CD8+ T cells sorted from blood, obtained in a trial of the OX40 agonist ivuxolimab. These receptors all stem from an adult with an advanced solid tumor such as melanoma, head and neck, liver or kidney cancer.

The rearrangement joins TRBV30 to TRBJ1-2, with D unresolved. The germline V and J ends were trimmed by 0 bases and 2 bases, with 10 bases remaining between them. Germline V gene lookup returns CDR1 GTSNPN and CDR2 SVGIG (reference sequence). CDR3 length: 14 residues. The CDR3 reads CAWSVRASNYGYTF. The CDR3 bases are TGTGCCTGGAGTGTAAGGGCATCAAACTATGGCTACACCTTC.

This rearrangement joins TRBV28 to TRBJ2-7, with 10 bases identical to TRBD1. The CDR3 consists of 14 residues. Losses at the gene ends were 7 bases for V and 7 bases for J; bases not matched to a gene: 10. The V gene's germline CDR1 is MDHEN and CDR2 SYDVKM. Here the CDR3 reads CASIQTGGLWEQYF. The CDR3 bases are TGTGCCAGCATTCAGACAGGGGGCCTATGGGAGCAGTACTTC.

This chain uses TRBV5-1 with TRBJ2-2; 9 positions match TRBD1. Germline V gene lookup returns CDR1 SGHRS and CDR2 YFSETQ. J gave up 3 bases and V 4 bases, and 10 bases lay outside the gene matches. CDR3 length: 17 amino acids. CDR3 region: CASSPTDRGFDTGELFF. The CDR3 DNA reads TGCGCCAGCAGCCCTACGGACAGGGGTTTTGACACCGGGGAGCTGTTTTTT.

The chain is built from TRBV5-1 and TRBJ2-7, with TRBD1 identical over 9 bases. CDR3 length: 15 amino acids. Germline V gene data show CDR1 as SGHRS and CDR2 as YFSETQ. The V and J ends lost 4 bases and 1 base, in that order; junction bases with no gene match: 6. CDR3 residues: CASSPGTGRSYEQYF. In nucleotides, the CDR3 is TGCGCCAGCAGCCCCGGGACAGGGAGATCCTACGAGCAGTACTTC. The full variable domain, rest sourced from reference TRBV5-1 and TRBJ2-7, is KAGVTQTPRYLIKTRGQQVTLSCSPISGHRSVSWYQQTPGQGLQFLFEYFSETQRNKGNFPGRFSGRQFSNSRSEMNVSTLELGDSALYLCASSPGTGRSYEQYFGPGTRLTVT.

This chain joins TRBV28 and TRBJ2-2; D is tentatively TRBD1 or TRBD2 (5 bases each). V shed 5 bases and J shed 9 bases, with 16 bases lying between them. The V gene's germline CDR1 is MDHEN and CDR2 SYDVKM. The CDR3 has 14 residues. The CDR3 region is CASSLGTVERELFF. The DNA for the CDR3 is TGTGCCAGCAGTCTTGGGACGGTAGAGCGGGAGCTGTTTTTT.

V and J are TRBV19 and TRBJ2-1; 8 nucleotides align to TRBD2. V shed 4 bases, J shed 2 bases, and the junction held 4 bases outside the gene matches. Germline-derived CDR1 and CDR2 are LNHDA and SQIVND (reference sequence). The CDR3 covers 15 residues. CDR3 bases: TGTGCCAGTAGTAAGCCTAGCGGGCCCTACAATGAGCAGTTCTTC. This gives the protein CASSKPSGPYNEQFF.

The V and J genes are TRBV5-4 and TRBJ1-2; maybe TRBD1 (5 bases). The CDR3 loop spans 13 amino acids. Germline CDR1 reads SGHNT; CDR2 reads YYREEE (reference sequence). V was trimmed by 3 bases and J by 4 bases, leaving 10 bases between them. The CDR3 DNA is TGTGCCAGCAGCTACGGGGGAGGCTATGGCTACACCTTC. It codes for CASSYGGGYGYTF. Full variable domain (outside the CDR3, taken from reference TRBV5-4 and TRBJ1-2): ETGVTQSPTHLIKTRGQQVTLRCSSQSGHNTVSWYQQALGQGPQFIFQYYREEENGRGNFPPRFSGLQFPNYSSELNVNALELDDSALYLCASSYGGGYGYTFGSGTRLTVV.

This clone was observed a single time. The genes are TRBV4-2 and TRBJ1-2; D gene uncertain. Germline V gene data show CDR1 as LGHNA and CDR2 as YNFKEQ. The CDR3 is 13 amino acids. Trimming stripped 0 bases from V and 13 bases from J, with 15 bases between. Here the CDR3 DNA reads TGTGCCAGCAGCCAAGATTTGTCCGGGCCTCTCACCTTC. Residues: CASSQDLSGPLTF.

J is TRBJ2-1 and V is TRBV6-4, with 7 bases fitting TRBD1. Looked up from germline, CDR1 is MRHNA and CDR2 is SNTAGT. V shed 0 bases and J 6 bases; nucleotides not matched to a gene: 8. The CDR3 runs to 16 residues. The chain's CDR3 is CASSDSTGTETNEQFF. The CDR3 region has the DNA TGTGCCAGCAGTGACTCCACCGGGACAGAGACCAATGAGCAGTTCTTC.

This clone was counted once. The gene calls are TRBV28 and TRBJ2-2, with 8 bases aligning to TRBD1. Trimming removed 2 bases from V and 4 bases from J; junction bases left unmatched: 3. CDR3 length: 15 residues. Germline lookup yields CDR1 MDHEN and CDR2 SYDVKM. CDR3 sequence reads: CASSLQGAGTGELFF. CDR3 in DNA: TGTGCCAGCAGTTTACAGGGGGCCGGCACCGGGGAGCTGTTTTTT.

The genes are TRBV5-4 and TRBJ2-5; TRBD1 matches 8 bases. Losses at the gene ends were 3 bases for V and 1 base for J; bases not matched to a gene: 5. This CDR3 is 15 amino acids long. Germline V CDR1 and CDR2: SGHNT, YYREEE (reference sequence). CDR3: CASSSGQGRQETQYF. The CDR3, as DNA: TGTGCCAGCAGCTCTGGACAGGGACGCCAAGAGACCCAGTACTTC. Full variable domain (outside the CDR3, taken from reference TRBV5-4 and TRBJ2-5): ETGVTQSPTHLIKTRGQQVTLRCSSQSGHNTVSWYQQALGQGPQFIFQYYREEENGRGNFPPRFSGLQFPNYSSELNVNALELDDSALYLCASSSGQGRQETQYFGPGTRLLVL.

The rearrangement uses TRBV7-9 and TRBJ1-4; D gene uncertain. V lost 4 bases to trimming and J lost 0 bases, with 9 bases between them. Per germline, CDR1 SEHNR and CDR2 FQNEAQ (reference sequence). This CDR3 has 15 amino acids. The CDR3 sequence: CASSYSRSTNEKLFF. The CDR3 DNA reads as TGTGCCAGCAGCTACTCGCGTTCAACTAATGAAAAACTGTTTTTT.

This rearrangement joins TRBV5-1 to TRBJ1-4; TRBD1 is a possible D gene (6 bases). Germline lookup yields CDR1 SGHRS and CDR2 YFSETQ. The CDR3 totals 19 residues. The germline V and J ends were trimmed by 3 bases and 7 bases, with 28 bases remaining between them. CDR3 nucleotides: TGCGCCAGCAGCTCGGGCCGTGGAGGGGGTTCGGTCGTGGGTGAAAAACTGTTTTTT. Its translation is CASSSGRGGGSVVGEKLFF.

V usage is TRBV18 and J usage is TRBJ2-5; D is unresolved. Germline values: CDR1 KGHSH, CDR2 LQKENI. The CDR3 has 12 amino acids. V gave up 6 bases and J gave up 3 bases, with 8 bases separating them. CDR3 protein: CASSPYKETQYF. The DNA of the CDR3 is TGTGCCAGCTCCCCTTACAAAGAGACCCAGTACTTC.

The chain uses TRBV5-4 and TRBJ2-5, with no clear D. CDR3 length: 15 residues. Trimming removed 3 bases at V and 5 bases at J, with 17 bases between. Germline CDR1 reads SGHNT; CDR2 reads YYREEE (reference sequence). CDR3 nucleotides: TGTGCCAGCAGCTCCAGAAAAGCCTCCGGGGAGACCCAGTACTTC. Translated: CASSSRKASGETQYF.

The rearrangement joins TRBV6-4 to TRBJ2-1; 9 positions agree with TRBD1. Germline V gene lookup returns CDR1 MRHNA and CDR2 SNTAGT. J lost 6 bases, V lost 5 bases, and 11 bases had no gene match. This CDR3 region has 16 residues. Here the CDR3 reads CASSQTPGQGSNEQFF. The CDR3 bases are TGTGCCAGCAGTCAGACCCCGGGACAGGGCTCCAATGAGCAGTTCTTC.

The chain employs TRBV29-1 and TRBJ1-1, with a weak D call TRBD1 (5 bases). Germline V gives CDR1 SQVTM, CDR2 ANQGSEA. V was pared by 4 bases and J by 10 bases, with 16 bases between. This CDR3 region has 12 residues. CDR3 DNA sequence: TGCAGCGTTGCCAGACAGACCTTAGGAGCTTTCTTT. It yields the protein CSVARQTLGAFF.

Only one count was recorded for this clone. The rearrangement uses TRBV19 and TRBJ2-7; 9 bases are shared with TRBD2. J gave up 0 bases and V 3 bases, and 18 bases lay outside the gene matches. This CDR3 region has 20 residues. In germline, CDR1 is LNHDA, CDR2 SQIVND (reference sequence). CDR3 coding DNA: TGTGCCAGTAGTATCGTATATAGGAGCGGGAGGAATTCTTACTCCTACGAGCAGTACTTC. As protein: CASSIVYRSGRNSYSYEQYF.

This clone occurred once. The chain combines TRBV12-2 with TRBJ1-3. TRBV12-2 constitutes a pseudogene. This CDR3 is 21 amino acids long. The CDR3 reads CASRSYPNPSRSALPGNTIYF. The CDR3 DNA reads TGTGCAAGTCGCTCGTACCCCAATCCGTCCCGCTCTGCACTACCTGGAAACACCATATATTTT.

The chain combines TRBV30 with TRBJ2-2; D is ambiguous. Germline assignment: CDR1 GTSNPN and CDR2 SVGIG (reference sequence). CDR3 length: 12 residues. The ends were cut back, 3 bases at V and 6 bases at J, with 8 bases in the middle. In DNA, the CDR3 is TGTGCCTGGAGGTTCGTTTCCGGGGAGCTGTTTTTT. The encoded protein is CAWRFVSGELFF.

The rearrangement links TRBV29-1 to TRBJ2-3; 10 bases map to TRBD2. J lost 5 bases, V lost 5 bases, and 10 bases had no gene match. This CDR3 is built from 15 residues. The germline V gene encodes CDR1 SQVTM and CDR2 ANQGSEA. CDR3: CSVRTAGGPQDTQYF. CDR3 bases: TGCAGCGTTAGAACAGCGGGAGGGCCCCAAGATACGCAGTATTTT.

This chain uses TRBV5-8 with TRBJ1-1, with D unresolved. The CDR3 has 14 residues. V shed 1 base and J shed 4 bases, with 11 bases lying between them. Germline V gene data show CDR1 as SGHTS and CDR2 as YDEGEE. CDR3 sequence (DNA): TGTGCCAGCAGCTTGTGGGGATCGGGCACTGAAGCTTTCTTT. It yields the protein CASSLWGSGTEAFF. Supplemented by reference TRBV5-8 and TRBJ1-1, the full variable domain reads EAGVTQSPTHLIKTRGQQATLRCSPISGHTSVYWYQQALGLGLQFLLWYDEGEERNRGNFPPRFSGRQFPNYSSELNVNALELEDSALYLCASSLWGSGTEAFFGQGTRLTVV.

This chain links TRBV2 with TRBJ2-7; D may correspond to TRBD1 or TRBD2 (5 bases each). Between the trimmed V and J ends, which lost 10 bases and 4 bases, there was a span of 17 bases. CDR1 and CDR2 (germline): SNHLY, FYNNEI. The CDR3 runs 13 residues. The CDR3 is CANRRTLDYEQYF. For the CDR3, the DNA is TGTGCCAACAGGAGGACACTGGATTACGAGCAGTACTTC.

V and J are TRBV10-3 and TRBJ2-5; D might be TRBD1 or TRBD2, each matching 6 bases. The germline gives CDR1 ENHRY, CDR2 SYGVKD. The CDR3 spans 14 residues. The V and J ends lost 0 bases and 5 bases respectively, with 10 bases between them. The CDR3 spells CAISESGGGETQYF. The CDR3 DNA sequence: TGTGCCATCAGTGAGTCTGGAGGGGGGGAGACCCAGTACTTC.

The chain employs TRBV5-5 and TRBJ1-2, with 10 positions matching TRBD1. Per germline, CDR1 SGHKS and CDR2 YYEKEE (reference sequence). This CDR3 has 14 residues. J gave up 3 bases and V 3 bases, and 2 bases lay outside the gene matches. This CDR3 is CASSSGTGDYGYTF. The CDR3 DNA follows: TGTGCCAGCAGCTCAGGGACAGGGGACTATGGCTACACCTTC.

J is TRBJ2-7 and V is TRBV7-6; 12 bases line up with TRBD1. The germline V gene encodes CDR1 SGHVS and CDR2 FNYEAQ. Germline trimming cut 5 bases from V and 4 bases from J; bases unmatched to any gene: 9. This CDR3 contains 16 residues. The CDR3 loop is CASSQSAGQGAYEQYF. Here the CDR3 DNA reads TGTGCCAGCAGCCAATCAGCGGGACAGGGGGCATACGAGCAGTACTTC.

This rearrangement joins TRBV19 to TRBJ1-5; possible D gene TRBD1, 5 bases. Trimming pared 3 bases from V and 2 bases from J, leaving 5 bases between. This CDR3 has 13 residues. Germline V gene lookup returns CDR1 LNHDA and CDR2 SQIVND (reference sequence). The CDR3 sequence: CASSMGGNQPQHF. Here the CDR3 DNA reads TGTGCCAGTAGTATGGGGGGCAATCAGCCCCAGCATTTT.

This clone was recorded only once. V usage is TRBV6-1 and J usage is TRBJ2-7; unclear D gene. Looked up from germline, CDR1 is MNHNS and CDR2 is SASEGT. The CDR3 is 13 amino acids. Deletions cut 6 bases from V and 6 bases from J, with 15 bases between. The CDR3 DNA sequence: TGTGCCAGCAGGGATTTCGGGCCCTCCGAGCAGTACTTC. It translates to CASRDFGPSEQYF.

The V gene is TRBV4-1, the J gene TRBJ2-7; perhaps TRBD2 as D (7 bases). Germline CDR1 MGHRA, CDR2 YSYEKL. The CDR3 consists of 15 residues. Trimming stripped 4 bases from V and 7 bases from J, with 20 bases between. CDR3 DNA sequence: TGCGCCAGCAGCCTAATATCTAGCGGAGGGGGGGAGCAGTACTTC. Residues: CASSLISSGGGEQYF.

Notes on this clone: This CDR3 is also generated by other DNA sequences in the sample. The chain recombines TRBV30 with TRBJ2-1; 8 bases are shared with TRBD2. Per germline, CDR1 GTSNPN and CDR2 SVGIG (reference sequence). The CDR3 loop spans 14 amino acids. The junction had 5 bases not matched to a gene; V was cut back by 7 bases and J by 0 bases. CDR3 sequence: CASQRGSSYNEQFF. In nucleotides, the CDR3 is TGTGCCTCCCAGCGGGGGAGCTCCTACAATGAGCAGTTCTTC.

The rearrangement uses TRBV19 and TRBJ1-2; D is ambiguous. The CDR3 has 14 amino acids. The germline gives CDR1 LNHDA, CDR2 SQIVND (reference sequence). The V end lost 2 bases, the J end lost 2 bases, and 9 bases lay between the germline ends. The CDR3 DNA reads as TGTGCCAGTAGTATAAGTCACCGCAACTATGGCTACACCTTC. Translated: CASSISHRNYGYTF.